Given below is one T cell receptor (beta chain) in context. Its antigen is currently unknown. The germline V and J ends were trimmed by 6 bases and 8 bases, with 17 bases remaining between them. Per germline, CDR1 SQVTM and CDR2 ANQGSEA. The CDR3 length is 13 residues. Isolated RNA was reverse transcribed into cDNA used as the sequencing template. Generated by immunoSEQ multiplex PCR, the TCRdb table keeps only in-frame clones and is missing some. The repertoire consists of under 250,000 clones, with more than 45% occurring once and the leading ten covering approximately 0.44%. This entry belongs to a study of CD8+ T cells in alopecia areata. Study outcomes and limitations: With patients, TCR sharing proved less clear than in mice, a difference possibly related to HLA.

The specimen was CD4+ T cells sorted from blood, collected at week 0. The rearrangement joins TRBV29-1 to TRBJ2-1, with D perhaps matching TRBD2 (5 bases). This clonotype was sampled from a human donor with alopecia areata. This CDR3 reads CSVAGLRGDEQFF. In DNA, the CDR3 is TGCAGCGTGGCGGGCCTCCGTGGCGATGAGCAGTTCTTC.